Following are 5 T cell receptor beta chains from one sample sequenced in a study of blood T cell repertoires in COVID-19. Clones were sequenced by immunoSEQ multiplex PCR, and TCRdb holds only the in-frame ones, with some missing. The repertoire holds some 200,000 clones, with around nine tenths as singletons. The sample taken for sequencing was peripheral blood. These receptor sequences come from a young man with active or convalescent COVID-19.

In DNA, the CDR3 is TGTGCCAGCAGCCCCCACCCGGGACAGGGGGAGGCGGAGGGTGGCCATGAGCAGTTCTTC. Encoded protein: CASSPHPGQGEAEGGHEQFF. The rearrangement links TRBV13 to TRBJ2-1, with 11 nucleotides matching TRBD1. CDR1 is PRHDT, CDR2 FYEKMQ, per germline (reference sequence). Trimming at V came to 5 bases and at J to 8 bases, leaving 23 bases not matched to a gene. The CDR3 spans 20 residues.

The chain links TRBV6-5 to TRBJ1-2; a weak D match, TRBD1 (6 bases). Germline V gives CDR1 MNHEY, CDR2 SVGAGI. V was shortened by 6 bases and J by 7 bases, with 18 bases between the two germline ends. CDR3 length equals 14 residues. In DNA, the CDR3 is TGTGCCAGCAGACCCCTCCAGGGGCTCGGTGGCTACACCTTC. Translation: CASRPLQGLGGYTF.

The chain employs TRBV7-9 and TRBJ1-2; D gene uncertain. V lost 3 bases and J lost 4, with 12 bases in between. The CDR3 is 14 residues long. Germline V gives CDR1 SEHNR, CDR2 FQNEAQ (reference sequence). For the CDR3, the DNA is TGTGCCAGCAGCTTTGGGGAGGGTCCCTATGGCTACACCTTC. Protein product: CASSFGEGPYGYTF. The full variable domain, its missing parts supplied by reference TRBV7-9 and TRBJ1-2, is DTGVSQNPRHKITKRGQNVTFRCDPISEHNRLYWYRQTLGQGPEFLTYFQNEAQLEKSRLLSDRFSAERPKGSFSTLEIQRTEQGDSAMYLCASSFGEGPYGYTFGSGTRLTVV.

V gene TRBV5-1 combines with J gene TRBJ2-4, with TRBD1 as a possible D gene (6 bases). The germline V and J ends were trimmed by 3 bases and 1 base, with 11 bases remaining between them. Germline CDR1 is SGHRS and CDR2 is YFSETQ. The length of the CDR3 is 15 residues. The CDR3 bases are TGCGCCAGCAGCTCCCCTGACAGGGCCAAAAACATTCAGTACTTC. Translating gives CASSSPDRAKNIQYF.

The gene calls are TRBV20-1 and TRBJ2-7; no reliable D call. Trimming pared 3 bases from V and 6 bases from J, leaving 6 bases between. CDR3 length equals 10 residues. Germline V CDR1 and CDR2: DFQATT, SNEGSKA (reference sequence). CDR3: CSASVAEQYF. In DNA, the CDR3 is TGCAGTGCTAGTGTGGCCGAGCAGTACTTC.